Following are 26 T cell receptor beta chains from one sample sequenced in a study of OX40 agonist ivuxolimab in advanced cancers. Generated by immunoSEQ multiplex PCR, the TCRdb table keeps only in-frame clones and is missing some. The sample carries about 16,000 clones, approximately 85% recorded once. Sequencing was performed on CD4+ or CD8+ T cells sorted from blood, taken in a trial of the OX40 agonist ivuxolimab. These TCRs come from an adult with an advanced solid tumor such as melanoma, head and neck, liver or kidney cancer.

The chain is built from TRBV7-9 and TRBJ2-2, with D unclear. There are 11 residues in the CDR3. The V end lost 8 bases, the J end lost 8 bases, and 9 bases lay between the germline ends. From germline, CDR1 is SEHNR and CDR2 FQNEAQ (reference sequence). CDR3 DNA: TGTGCCAGCCTCGCTCCAGGGGAGCTGTTTTTT. It translates to CASLAPGELFF.

This clone has a single count. The rearrangement uses TRBV29-1 and TRBJ2-7, with 7 nucleotides matching TRBD1. The V and J ends lost 4 bases and 4 bases, in that order; junction bases with no gene match: 4. This CDR3 has 12 residues. Germline V gives CDR1 SQVTM, CDR2 ANQGSEA. CDR3 loop: CSVATGEYEQYF. Written as DNA, the CDR3 is TGCAGCGTTGCTACAGGGGAGTACGAGCAGTACTTC.

The genes are TRBV19 and TRBJ2-1; possibly TRBD2 for D (5 bases). V was trimmed by 3 bases and J by 3 bases, leaving 9 bases between them. There are 14 residues in the CDR3. CDR1 and CDR2 from the germline V gene are LNHDA and SQIVND (reference sequence). The CDR3 DNA is TGTGCCAGTAGTATCGGAGGACTCTACAATGAGCAGTTCTTC. This codes for CASSIGGLYNEQFF. The whole variable domain, filled in from reference TRBV19 and TRBJ2-1, reads DGGITQSPKYLFRKEGQNVTLSCEQNLNHDAMYWYRQDPGQGLRLIYYSQIVNDFQKGDIAEGYSVSREKKESFPLTVTSAQKNPTAFYLCASSIGGLYNEQFFGPGTRLTVL.

The gene calls are TRBV27 and TRBJ2-7; D gene unclear. V lost 3 bases and J 2 bases, leaving 8 bases between the germline ends. The CDR3 totals 13 residues. CDR1 is MNHEY, CDR2 SMNVEV, per germline (reference sequence). The CDR3 reads CASSLERTYEQYF. The CDR3 coding sequence is TGTGCCAGCAGTTTGGAACGGACCTACGAGCAGTACTTC.

As regards this clone: The limits of the CDR3 on the DNA are not certain, so only TCRdb's listed CDR3 is given. The chain recombines TRBV27 with TRBJ1-2; no check of the table's D call, TRBD1, against the DNA was made. The CDR3 is 15 amino acids in total, end residues counted. Germline CDR1 reads MNHEY; CDR2 reads SMNVEV (reference sequence). The CDR3 here is CASSSSTGGLYGYTF.

V gene TRBV9 combines with J gene TRBJ1-6, with D possibly matching TRBD1 (6 bases). CDR1 SGDLS and CDR2 YYNGEE come from the germline V gene. The CDR3 consists of 15 residues. The V end was cut by 3 bases, the J end by 10 bases, with 17 bases between. CDR3 DNA sequence: TGTGCCAGCAGCGCCCCATCTACAGGGTACTCACCCCTCCACTTT. It is translated as CASSAPSTGYSPLHF.

The chain links TRBV10-3 to TRBJ2-3; D unresolved. Germline CDR1 is ENHRY and CDR2 is SYGVKD. V was clipped by 6 bases and J by 2 bases, with 15 bases between them. This CDR3 contains 15 residues. CDR3 sequence: CAISKTTVFTDTQYF. The CDR3 DNA is TGTGCCATCAGCAAAACGACCGTATTCACAGATACGCAGTATTTT.

The chain is built from TRBV27 and TRBJ2-5; D may be TRBD2 (6 bases). The DNA end favors TRBJ2-7, so the J call may be wrong. The CDR3 is 14 amino acids. CDR1 and CDR2 (germline): MNHEY, SMNVEV (reference sequence). This chain's CDR3 is CASSLSASGREQYF. Written as DNA, the CDR3 is TGTGCCAGCAGTTTATCGGCCAGCGGGCGCGAGCAGTACTTC.

This chain links TRBV6-4 with TRBJ1-2; D is unclear. CDR1 and CDR2 (germline): MRHNA, SNTAGT. The CDR3 is 13 amino acids. V lost 2 bases and J 2 bases, leaving 6 bases between the germline ends. The CDR3: CASSDGQNYGYTF. The CDR3 bases are TGTGCCAGCAGTGACGGGCAGAACTATGGCTACACCTTC.

The gene calls are TRBV7-6 and TRBJ2-1; 8 nucleotides line up with TRBD2. Germline CDR1 and CDR2: SGHVS and FNYEAQ. The J segment lost 6 bases and the V segment lost 5 bases, leaving 12 bases of the junction unmatched. The length of the CDR3 is 16 residues. The CDR3 spells CASSRFSGANTNEQFF. The CDR3 DNA is TGTGCCAGCAGCCGATTTAGCGGGGCGAACACCAATGAGCAGTTCTTC.

This chain joins TRBV12-5 and TRBJ2-7, with D unresolved. Germline V gene data show CDR1 as LGHNT and CDR2 as FRNRAP. This CDR3 has 15 residues. V lost 2 bases and J 1 base, leaving 12 bases between the germline ends. DNA of the CDR3: TGTGCTAGTGGTTTGATACTGGACGGGTCCTACGAGCAGTACTTC. This gives the protein CASGLILDGSYEQYF.

Note on this clone: An end of the junction does not agree with germline; a read error may underlie this. The chain is built from TRBV11-2 and TRBJ2-7, with D possibly TRBD1 on 5 matching bases. The CDR3 is 15 residues long. Germline-derived CDR1 and CDR2 are SGHAT and FQNNGV. The CDR3 is CASSPTRSRGYEQCF. CDR3 nucleotides: TGTGCCAGCAGCCCGACTCGTTCTAGGGGCTACGAGCAGTGCTTC. Filled out from reference TRBV11-2 and TRBJ2-7, the complete variable domain reads EAGVAQSPRYKIIEKRQSVAFWCNPISGHATLYWYQQILGQGPKLLIQFQNNGVVDDSQLPKDRFSAERLKGVDSTLKIQPAKLEDSAVYLCASSPTRSRGYEQCFGPGTRLTVT.

The chain recombines TRBV9 with TRBJ2-5; no definite D call. The DNA end lines up better with TRBJ2-7; the J call may be wrong. Germline V gene data show CDR1 as SGDLS and CDR2 as YYNGEE. This CDR3 contains 13 residues. The CDR3 sequence: CASSPDPLVEQYF. The DNA of the CDR3 is TGTGCCAGCAGCCCCGACCCTTTGGTCGAGCAGTACTTC.

The rearrangement uses TRBV7-2 and TRBJ2-7, with D possibly matching TRBD2 (7 bases). The germline V and J ends were trimmed by 4 bases and 4 bases, with 14 bases remaining between them. Germline values: CDR1 SGHTA, CDR2 FQGNSA. CDR3 length: 14 amino acids. The CDR3 DNA is TGTGCCAGCAGCTATACAGGGAGGGGGTACGAGCAGTACTTC. It translates to CASSYTGRGYEQYF. Full variable domain (rest looked up from reference TRBV7-2 and TRBJ2-7): GAGVSQSPSNKVTEKGKDVELRCDPISGHTALYWYRQSLGQGLEFLIYFQGNSAPDKSGLPSDRFSAERTGGSVSTLTIQRTQQEDSAVYLCASSYTGRGYEQYFGPGTRLTVT.

V gene TRBV9 combines with J gene TRBJ2-2; D unclear. The CDR3 spans 14 residues. Between the trimmed V and J ends, which lost 2 bases and 1 base, there was a span of 6 bases. Germline lookup yields CDR1 SGDLS and CDR2 YYNGEE. The CDR3 DNA is TGTGCCAGCAGCGTTATGGGGAACACCGGGGAGCTGTTTTTT. Its translation: CASSVMGNTGELFF.

The gene calls are TRBV19 and TRBJ2-7; unclear D gene. The CDR3 covers 13 residues. Per germline, CDR1 LNHDA and CDR2 SQIVND (reference sequence). V was shortened by 0 bases and J by 2 bases, with 5 bases between the two germline ends. CDR3 sequence reads: CASSIDGTYEQYF. In DNA, the CDR3 is TGTGCCAGTAGTATAGATGGGACCTACGAGCAGTACTTC. Combining the CDR3 with reference TRBV19 and TRBJ2-7 gives the whole variable domain DGGITQSPKYLFRKEGQNVTLSCEQNLNHDAMYWYRQDPGQGLRLIYYSQIVNDFQKGDIAEGYSVSREKKESFPLTVTSAQKNPTAFYLCASSIDGTYEQYFGPGTRLTVT.

In nucleotides, the CDR3 is TGTGCCAGCAGTATTGGGACAGGGAACTACGAGCAGTACTTC. Translation: CASSIGTGNYEQYF. This sequence joins TRBV27 and TRBJ2-7; the match to TRBD1 covers 9 bases. The CDR3 consists of 14 residues. V lost 5 bases, J lost 3 bases, and 5 bases stayed unmatched. Germline V gene sequence: CDR1 MNHEY, CDR2 SMNVEV (reference sequence).

The rearrangement uses TRBV6-5 and TRBJ1-2, with no clear D. V was clipped by 2 bases and J by 4 bases, with 11 bases between them. This CDR3 has 14 residues. Per the germline V gene, CDR1 is MNHEY and CDR2 is SVGAGI. In nucleotides, the CDR3 is TGTGCCAGCAGTTACCACGACCCTAGCTATGGCTACACCTTC. This sequence encodes CASSYHDPSYGYTF.

The chain carries TRBV9 and TRBJ1-5; 9 bases match TRBD1. Germline V lookup: CDR1 SGDLS, CDR2 YYNGEE. CDR3 length equals 14 residues. V lost 3 bases and J lost 7; bases outside the gene matches: 5. The chain's CDR3 is CASSAGTGMQPQHF. The CDR3 region has the DNA TGTGCCAGCAGCGCTGGGACAGGGATGCAGCCCCAGCATTTT.

This clone was seen more than once but under ten times. V is TRBV19 and J is TRBJ1-5; 8 positions match TRBD1. J lost 3 bases, V lost 7 bases, and 5 bases had no gene match. Germline assignment: CDR1 LNHDA and CDR2 SQIVND (reference sequence). CDR3 length equals 14 residues. The CDR3 loop is CASNGRGHNQPQHF. CDR3 DNA sequence: TGTGCCAGTAATGGCAGGGGGCACAATCAGCCCCAGCATTTT.

The genes are TRBV7-9 and TRBJ2-1; 7 bases line up with TRBD1. From germline, CDR1 is SEHNR and CDR2 FQNEAQ (reference sequence). With V trimmed by 5 bases and J by 0 bases, 4 bases remained unmatched. The CDR3 extends over 15 amino acids. The CDR3 DNA reads as TGTGCCAGCAGCGCAACAGGGGCCTCCTACAATGAGCAGTTCTTC. Its translation is CASSATGASYNEQFF.

The chain combines TRBV12-1 with TRBJ1-1; no check of the table's D call, TRBD1, against the DNA was made. TRBV12-1 is an annotated pseudogene. The CDR3 loop spans 19 amino acids. In nucleotides, the CDR3 is TGTGCCAGCAGCTTTTTTACTCCGGGACAGGGTTTGGTTTCTCCTGAAGCTTTCTTT. It specifies CASSFFTPGQGLVSPEAFF.

This chain joins TRBV6-4 and TRBJ1-2; D uncertain. The CDR3 consists of 12 residues. Germline-derived CDR1 and CDR2 are MRHNA and SNTAGT. V lost 2 bases to trimming and J lost 6 bases, with 7 bases between them. The CDR3 nucleotides are TGTGCCAGCAGTGACAGTACCCATGGCTACACCTTC. This translates into CASSDSTHGYTF.

The V and J genes are TRBV10-3 and TRBJ2-7; D gene ambiguous. V lost 0 bases and J 0 bases, leaving 9 bases between the germline ends. Germline values: CDR1 ENHRY, CDR2 SYGVKD. This CDR3 has 15 residues. CDR3 in amino acids: CAISESAASSYEQYF. As DNA, the CDR3 is TGTGCCATCAGTGAGTCGGCAGCTAGCTCCTACGAGCAGTACTTC.

The chain carries TRBV15 and TRBJ1-5; possible D gene TRBD1, 5 bases. The length of the CDR3 is 15 residues. Germline loops: CDR1 LNHNV, CDR2 YYDKDF (reference sequence). The V end lost 0 bases, the J end lost 7 bases, and 13 bases lay between the germline ends. Here the CDR3 DNA reads TGTGCCACCAGCAGAGATCTAGGACAAGGGCAGCCCCAGCATTTT. Its protein is CATSRDLGQGQPQHF. Together with reference TRBV15 and TRBJ1-5, the CDR3 gives the full variable domain: DAMVIQNPRYQVTQFGKPVTLSCSQTLNHNVMYWYQQKSSQAPKLLFHYYDKDFNNEADTPDNFQSRRPNTSFCFLDIRSPGLGDTAMYLCATSRDLGQGQPQHFGDGTRLSIL.

By frequency in the sample, this clone is large. The rearrangement joins TRBV13 to TRBJ1-2; 8 bases are shared with TRBD1. V lost 0 bases, J lost 2 bases, and 5 bases stayed unmatched. In germline, CDR1 is PRHDT, CDR2 FYEKMQ (reference sequence). The CDR3 totals 16 residues. The CDR3, as DNA: TGTGCCAGCAGCTTAGGCAGGGGGCATGGGAACTATGGCTACACCTTC. It translates to CASSLGRGHGNYGYTF.